The rows below give T cell receptor beta chains drawn from one sample of a study of blood T cell repertoires in COVID-19. Clones were read by immunoSEQ multiplex PCR, and TCRdb kept only the in-frame ones, dropping some. In the table there are more than 110,000 clones, 85% to 90% of which are singletons. The sample consisted of peripheral blood. These receptors originate from a woman aged 40-49 years with acute or convalescent COVID-19. Both conserved end residues are part of each CDR3. The D gene is left open where the match is weak. A row's size may be missing; if present it is once, few, many or a size class.

size: .; V: TRBV6-5; J: TRBJ1-2; D: .; DNA: TGTGCCAGCAGTTACTCCGGGATGGAGAACTATGGCTACACCTTC; CDR3: CASSYSGMENYGYTF
size: .; V: TRBV28; J: TRBJ1-5; D: .; DNA: TGTGCCAGCAGTTCTCGGGATTTTATTAATAGCAATCAGCCCCAGCATTTT; CDR3: CASSSRDFINSNQPQHF
size: .; V: TRBV7-2; J: TRBJ2-1; D: TRBD2; DNA: TGTGCCAGCAGCTGGGTTTTAGCGGGAGGGCCCTACAATGAGCAGTTCTTC; CDR3: CASSWVLAGGPYNEQFF
size: .; V: TRBV3-1/TRBV3-2; J: TRBJ2-7; D: .; DNA: TGTGCCAGCAGCTCGCGACTGGTGGATCTGTCGTCGGGCGAGCAGTACTTC; CDR3: CASSSRLVDLSSGEQYF
size: .; V: TRBV11-3; J: TRBJ1-3; D: .; DNA: TGTGCCAGCAGCCTGAACAGGGCAACCGGAAACACCATATATTTT; CDR3: CASSLNRATGNTIYF
size: .; V: TRBV7-6; J: TRBJ2-1; D: TRBD2; DNA: TGTGCCAGCAGCTTAGGGGCTAGCGGGGGGAATGAGCAGTTCTTC; CDR3: CASSLGASGGNEQFF
size: .; V: TRBV7-2; J: TRBJ2-2; D: TRBD2; DNA: TGTGCCAGCAGCTTAGCTTGGGGGGGCACCGGGGAGCTGTTTTTT; CDR3: CASSLAWGGTGELFF
size: .; V: TRBV6-4; J: TRBJ2-1; D: TRBD2; DNA: TGTGCCAGCAGTGAAGCGGGAGGGCACAATGAGCAGTTCTTC; CDR3: CASSEAGGHNEQFF
size: few; V: TRBV12-3/TRBV12-4; J: TRBJ1-2; D: TRBD1; DNA: TGTGCCAGCAGTTTGGGACAGAAACATGGCTACACCTTC; CDR3: CASSLGQKHGYTF
size: .; V: TRBV27; J: TRBJ2-4; D: .; DNA: TGTGCCAGCAGCCTGTCAGTGTTAGCCAAAAACATTCAGTACTTC; CDR3: CASSLSVLAKNIQYF